The rows below give T cell receptor beta chains drawn from one sample of a study of shared clonotypes between healthy human individuals. Profiling relied on immunoSEQ multiplex PCR, and the TCRdb table lists in-frame clones only, not all of them. The sample yields 950,000 to 1,300,000 clones, more than 60% seen once. The sequenced sample consisted of memory CD4+ T cells sorted from blood. These receptors originate from a man in his late teens or twenties in good health. CDR3s include the opening cysteine and the closing phenylalanine or tryptophan. Fields, in order: J gene, clone size, V gene, D gene, CDR3 protein, CDR3 DNA. D genes are given only for firm matches. The size of a clone is reported for some rows only, either as once, few or many, or as a class for expanded clones.

>TRBJ2-3|.|TRBV28|.
CASSLRGGTDTQYF
TGTGCCAGCAGTTTGAGGGGCGGCACAGATACGCAGTATTTT
>TRBJ1-1|.|TRBV19|.
CASSRLQAGGGAEAFF
TGTGCCAGTAGTAGACTTCAGGCCGGCGGGGGCGCTGAAGCTTTCTTT
>TRBJ1-1|few|TRBV2|TRBD1
CASGGTGRGNTEAFF
TGTGCCAGCGGCGGGACAGGGAGAGGGAACACTGAAGCTTTCTTT
>TRBJ2-1|.|TRBV9|TRBD1
CASRAAGTGYNEQFF
TGTGCCAGCAGGGCTGCCGGGACAGGGTACAATGAGCAGTTCTTC
>TRBJ2-7|.|TRBV19|.
CASSGTGATSYEQYF
TGTGCCAGTAGTGGGACGGGGGCAACCTCCTACGAGCAGTACTTC
>TRBJ2-7|once|TRBV5-6|.
CASSFGQPWADAYEQYF
TGTGCCAGCAGCTTTGGACAACCTTGGGCGGACGCCTACGAGCAGTACTTC
>TRBJ1-5|.|TRBV28|TRBD1
CASSQGAGNQSQHF
TGTGCCAGCAGCCAGGGGGCAGGCAATCAGTCCCAGCATTTT
>TRBJ2-1|.|TRBV7-8|.
CASSLDGSVYNEQFF
TGTGCCAGCAGCCTTGACGGGAGTGTTTACAATGAGCAGTTCTTC
>TRBJ2-3|.|TRBV27|.
CASSLSSRGDTQYF
TGTGCCAGCAGTTTATCTTCCAGAGGAGATACGCAGTATTTT
>TRBJ2-7|.|TRBV9|.
CASSVGLLSSYEQYF
TGTGCCAGCAGCGTAGGGCTCTTAAGCTCCTACGAGCAGTACTTC
>TRBJ2-3|.|TRBV29-1|TRBD2
CSVAGTSNADTQYF
TGCAGCGTCGCCGGGACTAGTAACGCAGATACGCAGTATTTT
>TRBJ2-1|.|TRBV11-1|.
CASSPQGNEQFF
TGTGCCAGCAGTCCACAGGGCAATGAGCAGTTCTTC
>TRBJ1-1|.|TRBV19|.
CASSGVFGNTEAFF
TGTGCCAGTAGTGGGGTCTTCGGGAACACTGAAGCTTTCTTT
>TRBJ1-1|.|TRBV5-8|TRBD1
CASTRDRNTEAFF
TGTGCCAGCACCAGGGACAGGAACACTGAAGCTTTCTTT
>TRBJ2-7|.|TRBV7-2|.
CASSFSFQGLYEQYF
TGTGCCAGCAGCTTTTCCTTTCAGGGACTCTACGAGCAGTACTTC
>TRBJ1-5|few|TRBV6-6|TRBD1
CASSSGTGLNQPQHF
TGTGCCAGCAGTTCCGGGACAGGCCTTAATCAGCCCCAGCATTTT
>TRBJ1-6|.|TRBV7-6|TRBD1
CASSPQQDRNSPLHF
TGTGCCAGCAGCCCTCAGCAGGACAGGAATTCACCCCTCCACTTT
>TRBJ2-7|.|TRBV5-1|TRBD1
CASSILTTGASGEQYF
TGCGCCAGCAGCATTCTCACGACAGGGGCGTCTGGCGAGCAGTACTTC
>TRBJ2-1|.|TRBV11-3|.
CASSPGTYNEQFF
TGTGCCAGCAGCCCCGGTACCTACAATGAGCAGTTCTTC
>TRBJ2-7|.|TRBV19|TRBD2
CASSIGGTSGYEQYF
TGTGCCAGTAGTATCGGAGGAACTAGCGGTTACGAGCAGTACTTC
>TRBJ1-3|many|TRBV19|TRBD1
CASSTGQVSGNTIYF
TGTGCCAGTAGTACCGGACAGGTCTCTGGAAACACCATATATTTT
>TRBJ2-1|.|TRBV28|.
CASGGYNEQFF
TGTGCCAGCGGGGGGTACAATGAGCAGTTCTTC
>TRBJ1-4|many|TRBV18|TRBD1
CASSPRQSTGSEKLFF
TGTGCCAGCTCACCCAGACAATCGACAGGGTCTGAAAAACTGTTTTTT
>TRBJ1-1|.|TRBV4-1|.
CASSQASRQALSEAFF
TGCGCCAGCAGCCAGGCTAGTCGACAGGCCCTGAGCGAAGCTTTCTTT
>TRBJ1-2|.|TRBV5-1|.
CASSLGLSRDGYTF
TGCGCCAGCAGCTTGGGTCTAAGCCGGGATGGCTACACCTTC
>TRBJ2-2|.|TRBV5-1|TRBD1
CASSSGDRSTGELFF
TGCGCCAGCAGCTCCGGGGACAGGTCAACCGGGGAGCTGTTTTTT
>TRBJ1-5|few|TRBV12-5|.
CASRYGGNQPQHF
TGTGCTAGTCGGTACGGGGGCAATCAGCCCCAGCATTTT
>TRBJ2-1|.|TRBV7-2|TRBD2
CASQPQAGGKQFF
TGTGCCAGTCAGCCCCAGGCGGGGGGGAAGCAGTTCTTC
>TRBJ2-3|.|TRBV5-1|TRBD1
CASSLDTQGTQYF
TGCGCCAGCAGCTTGGACACACAGGGGACGCAGTATTTT
>TRBJ1-6|.|TRBV30|TRBD1
CAGYLRDRAFRLHF
TGTGCCGGATATCTCCGGGACAGGGCTTTTCGCCTCCACTTT
>TRBJ1-1|.|TRBV6-6|.
CASSFIGERIEAFF
TGTGCCAGCAGTTTCATCGGCGAAAGAATTGAAGCTTTCTTT
>TRBJ2-1|once|TRBV27|.
CASSLGNEQFF
TGTGCCAGCAGTTTGGGCAATGAGCAGTTCTTC
>TRBJ1-6|.|TRBV4-3|.
CASSQDYGVGSPLHF
TGCGCCAGCAGCCAAGATTATGGGGTCGGTTCACCCCTCCACTTT
>TRBJ1-3|.|TRBV23-1|.
CASSQPDSIKGNTIYF
TGCGCCAGCAGTCAACCGGACAGTATTAAAGGAAACACCATATATTTT
>TRBJ2-1|.|TRBV21-1|.
CASSKSGTLYNEQFF
TGTGCCAGCAGCAAATCCGGGACTCTCTACAATGAGCAGTTCTTC
>TRBJ1-1|.|TRBV6-5|TRBD1
CASRHRTGDTEAFF
TGTGCCAGCAGACACAGGACAGGGGACACTGAAGCTTTCTTT
>TRBJ2-5|once|TRBV5-1|.
CASSLGRPQETQYF
TGCGCCAGCAGCTTGGGTCGTCCCCAAGAGACCCAGTACTTC
>TRBJ2-3|.|TRBV9|.
CASSVGGDRDTQYF
TGTGCCAGCAGCGTAGGTGGGGATAGAGATACGCAGTATTTT
>TRBJ2-7|.|TRBV10-3|TRBD1
CAISDGQGSYEQYF
TGTGCCATCAGTGATGGACAGGGCTCCTACGAGCAGTACTTC
>TRBJ1-2|.|TRBV7-9|TRBD1
CASSPDREWYGYTF
TGTGCCAGCAGCCCCGACAGGGAGTGGTATGGCTACACCTTC
>TRBJ2-3|.|TRBV2|TRBD2
CASSLRLAGALDTQYF
TGTGCCAGCAGCCTCAGACTAGCGGGGGCTCTAGATACGCAGTATTTT
>TRBJ2-1|.|TRBV4-3|TRBD2
CASSQRSGISYNEQFF
TGCGCCAGCAGCCAACGCAGCGGGATCTCCTACAATGAGCAGTTCTTC
>TRBJ2-7|.|TRBV5-4|TRBD2
CASSLGLAGNSYEQYF
TGTGCCAGCAGCTTGGGACTAGCGGGAAACTCCTACGAGCAGTACTTC
>TRBJ2-5|.|TRBV7-2|.
CASSFLRAGETQYF
TGTGCCAGCAGCTTTCTCCGGGCTGGGGAGACCCAGTACTTC
>TRBJ2-7|.|TRBV18|.
CASSPPSGGEQYF
TGTGCCAGCTCACCACCTAGCGGCGGCGAGCAGTACTTC
>TRBJ1-4|few|TRBV6-1|.
CASSPNDRQSEKLFF
TGTGCCAGCAGTCCCAACGACCGACAGTCCGAAAAACTGTTTTTT
>TRBJ2-5|.|TRBV7-6|.
CASSSGVSLSSETQYF
TGTGCCAGCAGCTCAGGAGTTAGCTTAAGCAGCGAGACCCAGTACTTC
>TRBJ2-7|.|TRBV10-3|TRBD2
CAIRGLAGDSYEQYF
TGTGCCATCAGGGGACTAGCGGGAGACTCCTACGAGCAGTACTTC